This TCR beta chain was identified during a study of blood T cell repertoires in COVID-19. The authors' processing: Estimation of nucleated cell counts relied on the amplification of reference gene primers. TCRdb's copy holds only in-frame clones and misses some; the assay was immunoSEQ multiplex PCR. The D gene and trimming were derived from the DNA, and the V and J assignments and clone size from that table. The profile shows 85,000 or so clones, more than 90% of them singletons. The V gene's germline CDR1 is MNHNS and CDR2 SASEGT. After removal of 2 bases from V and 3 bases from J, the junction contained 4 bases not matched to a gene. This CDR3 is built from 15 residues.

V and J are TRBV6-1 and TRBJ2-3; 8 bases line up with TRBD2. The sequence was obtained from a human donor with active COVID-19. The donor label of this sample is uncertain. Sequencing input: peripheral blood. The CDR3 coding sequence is TGTGCCAGCAGTGAAAACGGCGGGAGGACAGATACGCAGTATTTT. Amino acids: CASSENGGRTDTQYF.